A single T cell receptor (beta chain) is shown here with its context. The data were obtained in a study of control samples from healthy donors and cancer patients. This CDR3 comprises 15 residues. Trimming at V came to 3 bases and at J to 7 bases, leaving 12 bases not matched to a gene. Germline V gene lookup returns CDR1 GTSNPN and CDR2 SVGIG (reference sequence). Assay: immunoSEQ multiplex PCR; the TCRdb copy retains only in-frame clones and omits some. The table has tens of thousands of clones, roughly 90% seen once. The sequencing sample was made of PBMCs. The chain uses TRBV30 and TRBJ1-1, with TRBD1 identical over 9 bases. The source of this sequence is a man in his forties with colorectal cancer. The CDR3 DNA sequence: TGTGCCTGGAGAAGGGGCCGGGGACAGGGTGATGAAGCTTTCTTT. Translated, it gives CAWRRGRGQGDEAFF.